This TCR beta chain was sequenced for a study of cytomegalovirus exposure and HLA in healthy donors. V was pared by 2 bases and J by 3 bases, with 10 bases between. Germline loops: CDR1 GTSNPN, CDR2 SVGIG (reference sequence). This CDR3 spans 13 amino acids. The PCR had 60 Vbeta and 13 Jbeta primers. Assay: immunoSEQ multiplex PCR; the TCRdb copy retains only in-frame clones and omits some. In the table there are 65,000 to 80,000 clones, over 65% of which are singletons. Findings and caveats of the study: The authors listed around 150 TCR beta chains as cytomegalovirus-associated.

In this sample, this clone turned up a few times. The target antigen is unknown. The chain combines TRBV30 with TRBJ1-1; weak D call: TRBD1 (5 bases). The sequencing input was PBMCs. This receptor was obtained from a middle-aged man in good health and CMV-seropositive. CDR3 DNA sequence: TGTGCCTGGAGTCAAGGGGATGACACTGAAGCTTTCTTT. Its translation is CAWSQGDDTEAFF.